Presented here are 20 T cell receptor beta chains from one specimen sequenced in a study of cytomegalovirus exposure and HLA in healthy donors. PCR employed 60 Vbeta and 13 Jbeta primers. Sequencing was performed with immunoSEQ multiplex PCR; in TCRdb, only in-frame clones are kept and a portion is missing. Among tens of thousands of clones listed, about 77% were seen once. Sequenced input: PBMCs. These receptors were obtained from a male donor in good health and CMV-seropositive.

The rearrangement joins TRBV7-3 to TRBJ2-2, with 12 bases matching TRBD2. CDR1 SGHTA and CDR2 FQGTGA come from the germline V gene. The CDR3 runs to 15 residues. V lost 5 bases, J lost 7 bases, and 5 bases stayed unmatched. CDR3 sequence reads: CASSQGLAGNGELFF. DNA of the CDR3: TGTGCCAGCAGCCAAGGACTAGCGGGAAACGGGGAGCTGTTTTTT.

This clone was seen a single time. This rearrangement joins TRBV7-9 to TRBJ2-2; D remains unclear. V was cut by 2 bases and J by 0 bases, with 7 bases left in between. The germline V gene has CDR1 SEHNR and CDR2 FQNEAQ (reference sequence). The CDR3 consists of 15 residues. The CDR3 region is CASSLTGSNTGELFF. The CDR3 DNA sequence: TGTGCCAGCAGCTTAACCGGGTCGAACACCGGGGAGCTGTTTTTT.

The CDR3 bases are TGCAGCGTGCGGGAGACCCACGAGCAGTACTTC. As protein: CSVRETHEQYF. The chain is built from TRBV29-1 and TRBJ2-7, with TRBD2 matching 7 bases. Unmatched junction bases numbered 4, after V lost 6 bases and J lost 5 bases. Germline lookup yields CDR1 SQVTM and CDR2 ANQGSEA. The CDR3 loop spans 11 amino acids.

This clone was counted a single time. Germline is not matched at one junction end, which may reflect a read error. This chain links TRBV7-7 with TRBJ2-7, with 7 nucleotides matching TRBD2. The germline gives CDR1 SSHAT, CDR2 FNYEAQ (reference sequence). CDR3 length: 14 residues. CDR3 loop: CASRTGRRSYEQYF. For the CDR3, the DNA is TGTGCTAGCAGAACCGGGAGGCGTTCCTACGAGCAGTACTTC.

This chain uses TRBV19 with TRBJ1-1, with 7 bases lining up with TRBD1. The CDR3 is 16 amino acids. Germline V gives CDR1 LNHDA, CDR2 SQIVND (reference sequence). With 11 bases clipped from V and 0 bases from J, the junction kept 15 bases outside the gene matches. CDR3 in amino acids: CAVSPRGADMNTEAFF. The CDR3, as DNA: TGTGCCGTCTCCCCCAGGGGGGCCGATATGAACACTGAAGCTTTCTTT. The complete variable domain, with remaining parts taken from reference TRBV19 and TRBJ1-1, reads DGGITQSPKYLFRKEGQNVTLSCEQNLNHDAMYWYRQDPGQGLRLIYYSQIVNDFQKGDIAEGYSVSREKKESFPLTVTSAQKNPTAFYLCAVSPRGADMNTEAFFGQGTRLTVV.

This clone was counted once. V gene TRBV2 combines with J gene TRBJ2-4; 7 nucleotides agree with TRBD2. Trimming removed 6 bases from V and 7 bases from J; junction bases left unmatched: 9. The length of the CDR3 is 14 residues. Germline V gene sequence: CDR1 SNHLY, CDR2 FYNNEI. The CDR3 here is CASRRETELNIQYF. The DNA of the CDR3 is TGTGCCAGCAGGCGGGAGACCGAACTGAACATTCAGTACTTC. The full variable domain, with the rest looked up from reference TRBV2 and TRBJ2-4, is EPEVTQTPSHQVTQMGQEVILRCVPISNHLYFYWYRQILGQKVEFLVSFYNNEISEKSEIFDDQFSVERPDGSNFTLKIRSTKLEDSAMYFCASRRETELNIQYFGAGTRLSVL.

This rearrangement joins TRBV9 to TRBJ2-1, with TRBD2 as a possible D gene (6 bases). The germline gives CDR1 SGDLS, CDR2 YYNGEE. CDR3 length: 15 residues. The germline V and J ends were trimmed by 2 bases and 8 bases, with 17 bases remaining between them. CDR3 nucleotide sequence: TGTGCCAGCAGCGTGGGAGCGGGTCTTTTGGATGAGCAGTTCTTC. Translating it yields CASSVGAGLLDEQFF.

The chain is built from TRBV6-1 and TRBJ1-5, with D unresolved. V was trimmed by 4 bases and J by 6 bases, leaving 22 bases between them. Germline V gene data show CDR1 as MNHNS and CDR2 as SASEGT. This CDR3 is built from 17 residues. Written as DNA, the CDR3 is TGTGCCAGCAGTGTCGACTCCGGGAGCTTGAAAGGTCAGCCCCAGCATTTT. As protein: CASSVDSGSLKGQPQHF.

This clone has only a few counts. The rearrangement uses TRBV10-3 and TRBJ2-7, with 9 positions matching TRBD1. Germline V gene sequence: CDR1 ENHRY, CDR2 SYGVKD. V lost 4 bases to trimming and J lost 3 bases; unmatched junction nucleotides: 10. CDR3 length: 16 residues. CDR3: CAISVRGQGSSYEQYF. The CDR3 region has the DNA TGTGCCATCAGTGTTCGGGGACAGGGAAGTAGCTACGAGCAGTACTTC.

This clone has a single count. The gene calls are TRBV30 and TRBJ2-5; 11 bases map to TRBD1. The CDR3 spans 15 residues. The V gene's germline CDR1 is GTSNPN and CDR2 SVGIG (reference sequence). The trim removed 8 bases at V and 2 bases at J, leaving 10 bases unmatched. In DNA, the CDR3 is TGTGCCCACCGACCCCGGGACAGGGGGCAAGAGACCCAGTACTTC. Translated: CAHRPRDRGQETQYF. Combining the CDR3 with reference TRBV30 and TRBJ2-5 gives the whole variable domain SQTIHQWPATLVQPVGSPLSLECTVEGTSNPNLYWYRQAAGRGLQLLFYSVGIGQISSEVPQNLSASRPQDRQFILSSKKLLLSDSGFYLCAHRPRDRGQETQYFGPGTRLLVL.

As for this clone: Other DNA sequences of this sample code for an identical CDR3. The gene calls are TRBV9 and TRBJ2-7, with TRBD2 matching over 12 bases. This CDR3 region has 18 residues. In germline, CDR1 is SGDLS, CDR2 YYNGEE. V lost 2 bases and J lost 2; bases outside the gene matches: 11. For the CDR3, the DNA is TGTGCCAGCAGCGTCGGACTAGCGGGGCCAAAGATAACCTACGAGCAGTACTTC. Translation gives CASSVGLAGPKITYEQYF. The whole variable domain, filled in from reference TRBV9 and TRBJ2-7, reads DSGVTQTPKHLITATGQRVTLRCSPRSGDLSVYWYQQSLDQGLQFLIQYYNGEERAKGNILERFSAQQFPDLHSELNLSSLELGDSALYFCASSVGLAGPKITYEQYFGPGTRLTVT.

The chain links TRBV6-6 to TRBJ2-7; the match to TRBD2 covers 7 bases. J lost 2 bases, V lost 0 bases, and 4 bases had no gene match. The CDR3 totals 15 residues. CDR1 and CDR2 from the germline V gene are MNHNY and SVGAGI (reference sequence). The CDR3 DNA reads TGTGCCAGCAGTTACTCCCAGCGGGGTACCTACGAGCAGTACTTC. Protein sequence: CASSYSQRGTYEQYF.

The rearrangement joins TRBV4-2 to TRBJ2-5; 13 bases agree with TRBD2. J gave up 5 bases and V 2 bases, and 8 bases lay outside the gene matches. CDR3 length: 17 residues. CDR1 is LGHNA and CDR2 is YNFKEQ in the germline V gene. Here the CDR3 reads CASSQRLAGGSGETQYF. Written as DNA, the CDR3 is TGTGCCAGCAGCCAACGACTAGCGGGAGGCTCGGGGGAGACCCAGTACTTC.

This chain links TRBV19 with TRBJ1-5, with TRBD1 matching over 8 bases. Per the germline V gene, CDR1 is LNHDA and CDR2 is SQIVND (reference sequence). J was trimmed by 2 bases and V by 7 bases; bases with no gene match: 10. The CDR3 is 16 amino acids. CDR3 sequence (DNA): TGTGCCAGTACTCCGATTGGGGGACAGGGCAATCAGCCCCAGCATTTT. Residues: CASTPIGGQGNQPQHF.

CDR3 protein: CASSPRDTLEQYF. CDR3 DNA sequence: TGTGCCAGCAGTCCCCGGGACACCCTCGAGCAGTACTTC. This sequence joins TRBV27 and TRBJ2-7; TRBD1 might be the D (6 bases). The CDR3 contains 13 residues. Germline CDR1 and CDR2: MNHEY and SMNVEV (reference sequence). The V end lost 5 bases, the J end lost 6 bases, and 14 bases lay between the germline ends.

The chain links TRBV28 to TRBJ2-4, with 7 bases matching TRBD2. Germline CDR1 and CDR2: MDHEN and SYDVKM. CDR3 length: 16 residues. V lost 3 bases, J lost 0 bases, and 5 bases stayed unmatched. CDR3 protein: CASSLGEGRAKNIQYF. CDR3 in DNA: TGTGCCAGCAGTTTGGGGGAGGGTAGAGCCAAAAACATTCAGTACTTC.

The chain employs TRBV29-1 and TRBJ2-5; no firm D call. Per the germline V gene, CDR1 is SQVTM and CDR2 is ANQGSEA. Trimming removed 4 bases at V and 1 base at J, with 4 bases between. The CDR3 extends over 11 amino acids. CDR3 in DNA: TGCAGCGTTGCCCTCCAAGAGACCCAGTACTTC. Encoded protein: CSVALQETQYF.

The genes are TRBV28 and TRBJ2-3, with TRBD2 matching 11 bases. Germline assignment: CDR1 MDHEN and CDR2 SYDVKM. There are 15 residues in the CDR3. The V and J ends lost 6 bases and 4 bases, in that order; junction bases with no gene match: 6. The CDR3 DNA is TGTGCCAGCAGGTTAGCGGGAGGGGGATCAGATACGCAGTATTTT. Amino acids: CASRLAGGGSDTQYF. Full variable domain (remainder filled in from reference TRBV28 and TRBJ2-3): DVKVTQSSRYLVKRTGEKVFLECVQDMDHENMFWYRQDPGLGLRLIYFSYDVKMKEKGDIPEGYSVSREKKERFSLILESASTNQTSMYLCASRLAGGGSDTQYFGPGTRLTVL.

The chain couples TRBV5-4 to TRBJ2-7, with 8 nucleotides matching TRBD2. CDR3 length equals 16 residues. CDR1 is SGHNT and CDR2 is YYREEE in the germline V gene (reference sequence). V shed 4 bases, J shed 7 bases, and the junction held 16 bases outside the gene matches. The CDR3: CASSRERESLVREQYF. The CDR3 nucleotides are TGTGCCAGCAGCAGAGAGCGGGAGAGCTTAGTGAGGGAGCAGTACTTC.

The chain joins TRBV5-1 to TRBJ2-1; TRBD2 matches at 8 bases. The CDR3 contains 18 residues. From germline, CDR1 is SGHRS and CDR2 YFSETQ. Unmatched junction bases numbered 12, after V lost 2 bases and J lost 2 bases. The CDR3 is CASSLQPKGLGAYNEQFF. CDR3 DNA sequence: TGCGCCAGCAGCTTACAGCCTAAGGGACTAGGTGCCTACAATGAGCAGTTCTTC.